Sequencing of this T cell receptor (beta chain) was carried out in a study of blood T cells in healthy people across ages. The study's findings and limits: Whereas aged donors had fewer naive CD4+ cells, long-lived donors had more of them and higher diversity.

Germline loops: CDR1 SGHTA, CDR2 FQGNSA. CDR3 length equals 18 residues. With a J-beta primer mix and a sample-barcoded 5' primer, a second PCR ran about 7 to 11 cycles. MiXCR, applied by TCRdb to the 5' RACE reads, yields one record per CDR3 protein. The sample yields some 670,000 distinct CDR3 sequences, about 51% seen once. Comment on this clonotype: Its antigen is not identified.

This TCR was recovered from a woman aged 80 or over in good health. The chain joins TRBV7-2 to TRBJ2-1; 12 bases align to TRBD2. The DNA end lines up better with TRBJ2-7; the J call may be wrong. Sequences were obtained from blood. The CDR3 DNA is TGTGCCAGCAGCTTAGCCCCAGGGACTAGCGGGTACTACAATGAGCAGTACTTC. It codes for CASSLAPGTSGYYNEQYF.